Reported below is one T cell receptor (beta chain). The antigen is not known. TCRdb redid the calling of the 5' RACE reads with MiXCR, one entry per CDR3 protein. The sample has about 400,000 distinct CDR3 sequences, roughly 22% seen once. The CDR3 runs to 15 residues. Germline CDR1 is SGHAT and CDR2 is FQNNGV. V lost 1 base and J 0 bases, leaving 4 bases between the germline ends. This specimen belongs to a study of CD8 T cells in ankylosing spondylitis. The study's findings and limits: Existing reports had already noted some motif variants in reactive arthritis synovial fluid and blood. Characteristic, it appeared, of ankylosing spondylitis blood was a TCR beta motif of roughly 8 highly homologous variants.

The sequencing input was blood, either unsorted or a sorted T cell fraction (not recorded which). The J gene is TRBJ2-6, the V gene TRBV11-2; no clear D. This receptor was obtained from a male donor with ankylosing spondylitis or in good health (not recorded which). The DNA for the CDR3 is TGTGCCAGCAGCTTAGTGGTCTCTGGGGCCAACGTCCTGACTTTC. This gives the protein CASSLVVSGANVLTF.